The clone carrying this T cell receptor (beta chain) has at least ten counts. The record originates from a study of neurological immune-mediated disorders. 5'RACE generated cDNA with 10-nucleotide random UMIs. TCRdb passed the 5' RACE reads through MiXCR, listing each CDR3 protein once. The sample gives tens of thousands of distinct CDR3 sequences, roughly an eighth of which show up once; around 4.3% is in the top ten. The trim removed 3 bases at V and 2 bases at J, leaving 4 bases unmatched. Germline V gene sequence: CDR1 SGDLS, CDR2 YYNGEE. This CDR3 spans 15 amino acids. The time point here: longitudinal time-point 1 (baseline).

The material sequenced was PBMCs. The origin of this receptor is a female donor with HTLV-1-associated myelopathy (HAM/TSP). J is TRBJ2-3 and V is TRBV9, with 9 bases identical to TRBD1. In DNA form, the CDR3 reads TGTGCCAGCAGCGCCGGGACAGGGACCACAGATACGCAGTATTTT. Amino acid sequence: CASSAGTGTTDTQYF.